This T cell receptor (beta chain) stems from a study of blood T cell repertoires in COVID-19. Study in general: Sources were T cells, B-cell-depleted T cells, or PBMCs; the material itself was cDNA or gDNA.

The repertoire was sequenced with immunoSEQ multiplex PCR; TCRdb's copy has only in-frame clones and lacks some. Of roughly 250,000 clones in the sample, more than 65% were seen once. Patients in Seattle were enrolled during active infection, then followed longitudinally. This CDR3 spans 15 amino acids. The V end was cut by 3 bases, the J end by 3 bases, with 14 bases between. Germline values: CDR1 MDHEN, CDR2 SYDVKM. There are a few counts of this clone. The receptor was isolated from a person aged 65 to 85 with COVID-19, enrolled during active disease. Specimen: peripheral blood. This chain links TRBV28 with TRBJ1-1; D might be TRBD1 (6 bases). Here the CDR3 DNA reads TGTGCCAGCAGTTTCCACTCTACAGGGTACACTGAAGCTTTCTTT. This translates into CASSFHSTGYTEAFF. The variable domain in full, completed from reference TRBV28 and TRBJ1-1, reads DVKVTQSSRYLVKRTGEKVFLECVQDMDHENMFWYRQDPGLGLRLIYFSYDVKMKEKGDIPEGYSVSREKKERFSLILESASTNQTSMYLCASSFHSTGYTEAFFGQGTRLTVV.